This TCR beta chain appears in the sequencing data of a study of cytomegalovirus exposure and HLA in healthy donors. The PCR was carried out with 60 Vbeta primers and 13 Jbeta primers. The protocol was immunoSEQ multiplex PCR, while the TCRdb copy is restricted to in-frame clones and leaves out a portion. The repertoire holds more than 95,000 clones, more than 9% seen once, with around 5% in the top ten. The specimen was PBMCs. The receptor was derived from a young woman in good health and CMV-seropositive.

DNA for the CDR3: TGCGCCAGCAGCCAAGATGGGGACTACCAAGAGACCCAGTACTTC. Translation: CASSQDGDYQETQYF. The rearrangement links TRBV4-1 to TRBJ2-5, with a possible D match to TRBD2 (6 bases). Germline CDR1 MGHRA, CDR2 YSYEKL. This CDR3 spans 15 amino acids. V was trimmed by 0 bases and J by 0 bases, leaving 8 bases between them.